The subject of this entry is one TCR beta chain. Its antigen has not been determined. No base qualities exist here, and no much larger clone lies one base off it. This record belongs to a study of blood T cell repertoires in COVID-19 (dated by TCRdb to the early 2020s). Broadly, across the study: Samples from collaborators originated in the United States, Italy and Spain and spanned both the acute and convalescent phases of COVID-19. The prospective study material was composed of cDNA or gDNA derived from T cells, B-cell-depleted T cells, or PBMCs. Subjects who had been exposed to COVID-19, were actively infected with it, or had recovered from it provided the deeply sampled blood TCRbeta repertoires that made up the dataset. The repertoires were released in a freely available public database intended as a resource for research on the immune response to SARS-CoV-2. Samples came from the ongoing ImmuneRACE study (first 160 participants) plus 1,254 subjects from 6 global collaborators. A de-identified subject ID, COVID-19 status, age in years and sex were almost always included in the sample metadata. Where available, HLA class I and class II types were taken from metadata supplied by the sample provider and were not determined by assay-based typing. Study-wide conclusions, independent of this receptor: The amount of clinical and demographic metadata varied by source and participant and was provided uncurated.

TCRbeta CDR3 regions were amplified from genomic DNA using the immunoSEQ Assay, a bias-controlled multiplex PCR. The source study handled its data this way. Within the assay, amplification of reference gene primers was used to estimate how many nucleated cells each sample contained. To quantify the absolute abundance of each unique TCRbeta CDR3 rearrangement, sequence reads were collapsed and filtered. For each sample, productive Simpson clonality was calculated as the square root of Simpson's diversity index across productive rearrangements. TCRdb retrieved this table from immuneACCESS and kept in-frame rearrangements only. Not all clones are present; in checked studies, unresolved V genes account for under half, and no reason is known for the remainder. The V and J calls and clone size were taken over from that table, and D and trimming were inferred from the DNA. The sample table contains some 140,000 clones; only one count was recorded for around three quarters of them. The top ten constitute about 1.8% of the sample.

Whole blood was collected in K2EDTA tubes by collaborating institutions according to the institutions' own protocols. For TCRbeta analysis, collaborators shipped samples in one of three forms: frozen whole blood, isolated PBMCs, or DNA extracted from either of those sample types. There are 16 amino acids in the CDR3, from cysteine to phenylalanine inclusive. Here the CDR3 DNA is all that survives: 48 bases in frame from base 1. The germline V gene encodes CDR1 SGHTA and CDR2 FQGNSA. Ends trimmed: V by 5 bases, J by 5 bases; bases unmatched to a gene: 8. The sequenced sample consisted of peripheral blood. Rearrangement joined TRBV7-2 to TRBJ2-2; 10 of the junction bases match TRBD1. The sequence was obtained from a man aged 80 or over with acute or convalescent COVID-19. The CDR3 is CASSRYRDRGTGELFF. The sequenced DNA is TGTGCCAGCAGCCGGTACCGGGACAGGGGTACCGGGGAGCTGTTTTTT.